The entry below describes one T cell receptor beta chain. This clonotype was observed a handful of times. Which antigen it targets is not known. Base qualities are not provided; no much larger clone lies one nucleotide away. Reading the label with the study, this specimen's treatment or condition is: in vitro stimulation with specific CMV peptide epitopes to enrich CMV-specific T cells. This entry comes from a study of T cell repertoires in cytomegalovirus infection (dated by TCRdb to about 2019). Study-wide context: The peptide stimulations were aimed at well-studied HLA-B-restricted epitopes as well as recently identified HLA-C-restricted CMV epitopes, whose presentation resists viral immunomodulation. Because public TCR beta signatures pointed to carriage of CMV infection together with the matching HLA type, the HLA type of each donor mattered for the analysis.

The data were produced on an Illumina HiSeq 1500. The public sequencing data were trimmed at Q25 with fastp and processed into clonotypes with MiXCR by TCRdb, which kept only in-frame beta chains. Identical CDR3 proteins give one entry, which carries the most common genes and DNA. The sample data list approximately 100,000 distinct CDR3 sequences, and under 50% of these were observed just once. The ten largest account for about 74% of the sample. The CDR3 measures 13 amino acids from cysteine to phenylalanine. The sequence is cut down to CDR3 DNA, 39 bases in frame from base 1. In the germline V gene, CDR1 corresponds to SNHLY and CDR2 to FYNNEI. V and J lose 4 bases and 5 bases, and a span of 11 bases separates them. Study-wide findings and limitations: Cumulative frequency of public TCR beta family members discriminated carriers of CMV infection plus the relevant HLA type in this cohort and an independent approximately 370-donor cohort. The ex vivo response was dominated by HLA-C-restricted CMV-specific TCR beta clonotypes, and the single most frequent clonotype in two of eight donors was supplied by these HLA-C-restricted clonotypes.

This TCR was recovered from a human donor in good health (CMV status not recorded). Some clones in this sample may be carry-over from other donors' samples. Sample: CD8+ T cells from cultured PBMCs, taken from culture after CMV antigen stimulation. The chain is assembled from TRBV2 and TRBJ1-2, with a weak D call of TRBD1 (5 bases match). The DNA reads as follows: TGTGCCAGCAGTGGGGGCCAGAGTTATGGCTACACCTTC. Its protein reads: CASSGGQSYGYTF.